The next 6 T cell receptor beta chains were all read from a single sample in a study of cytomegalovirus exposure and HLA in healthy donors. PCR employed 60 Vbeta and 13 Jbeta primers. Data came from immunoSEQ multiplex PCR; TCRdb stores just in-frame clones and leaves some out. The sample includes 130,000 or so clones, roughly 82% of them seen just once. The sequenced material came from PBMCs. The origin of the receptors is a man aged 18 to 29 in good health and CMV-seropositive.

The chain couples TRBV19 to TRBJ1-2; 11 bases are a match to TRBD1. Per the germline V gene, CDR1 is LNHDA and CDR2 is SQIVND (reference sequence). This CDR3 region has 15 residues. V was clipped by 5 bases and J by 4 bases; unmatched bases: 6. The CDR3 loop is CASSEDRGRAYGYTF. The CDR3 nucleotides read TGTGCCAGTAGTGAGGACAGGGGGCGCGCCTATGGCTACACCTTC.

V and J are TRBV6-1 and TRBJ1-5; D might be TRBD1 (6 bases). From germline, CDR1 is MNHNS and CDR2 SASEGT. V lost 5 bases and J lost 6, with 8 bases in between. This CDR3 has 12 amino acids. CDR3 residues: CASSQGSQPQHF. The CDR3 nucleotides are TGTGCCAGCAGTCAGGGGAGTCAGCCCCAGCATTTT.

The rearrangement uses TRBV5-1 and TRBJ2-2; 9 nucleotides agree with TRBD1. The CDR3 spans 15 residues. Trimming at V came to 1 base and at J to 5 bases, leaving 3 bases not matched to a gene. The germline gives CDR1 SGHRS, CDR2 YFSETQ. The CDR3 loop reads CASSLTGGWTGELFF. CDR3 nucleotides: TGCGCCAGCAGCTTGACAGGGGGCTGGACCGGGGAGCTGTTTTTT. Full variable domain (missing parts from reference TRBV5-1 and TRBJ2-2): KAGVTQTPRYLIKTRGQQVTLSCSPISGHRSVSWYQQTPGQGLQFLFEYFSETQRNKGNFPGRFSGRQFSNSRSEMNVSTLELGDSALYLCASSLTGGWTGELFFGEGSRLTVL.

This chain uses TRBV19 with TRBJ2-1; no reliable D call. The CDR3 is made up of 13 amino acids. The ends were cut back, 7 bases at V and 0 bases at J, with 7 bases in the middle. Per the germline V gene, CDR1 is LNHDA and CDR2 is SQIVND (reference sequence). The CDR3 sequence is CASTSASYNEQFF. Written as DNA, the CDR3 is TGTGCCAGTACCAGTGCCTCCTACAATGAGCAGTTCTTC.

The V call is TRBV7-6, the J call TRBJ1-4; D remains ambiguous. V lost 5 bases and J 6 bases, leaving 13 bases between the germline ends. The CDR3 is made up of 14 amino acids. Germline CDR1 and CDR2: SGHVS and FNYEAQ. The CDR3 DNA sequence: TGTGCCAGCAGCCGGAGGTGGGGAGATGAAAAACTGTTTTTT. This translates into CASSRRWGDEKLFF.

This clone was seen only a few times. The chain employs TRBV7-8 and TRBJ2-7; TRBD2 matches at 8 bases. Looked up from germline, CDR1 is SGHVS and CDR2 is FQNEAQ. The CDR3 loop spans 15 amino acids. Unmatched junction bases numbered 10, after V lost 5 bases and J lost 4 bases. CDR3 bases: TGTGCCAGCAGCATAATTAGCGGGACTGTTTACGAGCAGTACTTC. Encoded protein: CASSIISGTVYEQYF.